What follows are 9 T cell receptor beta chains derived from one specimen sequenced in a study of beta chain features in type 1 diabetes. Their specific antigens are unknown. Of the isolated RNA, all was reverse transcribed, and so the sequenced material was expressed TCRB transcripts. Data came from immunoSEQ multiplex PCR; TCRdb stores just in-frame clones and leaves some out. Of 300,000 to 350,000 clones listed, 7% to 10% are singletons. Study conclusions and caveats: TCRB CDR3s from Type 1 diabetes patients were moderately but significantly shorter in all four CD4+ subsets.

The sequenced sample consisted of central memory CD4+ T cells from blood. The origin of the receptors is a man aged 30 to 39 with type 1 diabetes.

This clone was picked up a small number of times. The chain links TRBV5-4 to TRBJ1-4; weak D call: TRBD1 (6 bases). Trimming cost V 5 bases and J 6 bases, with 17 bases left between them. Germline-derived CDR1 and CDR2 are SGHNT and YYREEE (reference sequence). CDR3 length equals 15 residues. The CDR3 loop reads CASRKQGNEDEKLFF. CDR3 DNA sequence: TGTGCCAGCAGAAAACAGGGTAATGAGGATGAAAAACTGTTTTTT. Full variable domain (remainder filled in from reference TRBV5-4 and TRBJ1-4): ETGVTQSPTHLIKTRGQQVTLRCSSQSGHNTVSWYQQALGQGPQFIFQYYREEENGRGNFPPRFSGLQFPNYSSELNVNALELDDSALYLCASRKQGNEDEKLFFGSGTQLSVL.

This clone was picked up a small number of times. The rearrangement links TRBV7-2 to TRBJ2-5; 13 nucleotides line up with TRBD2. J was trimmed by 6 bases and V by 6 bases; bases with no gene match: 13. Germline loops: CDR1 SGHTA, CDR2 FQGNSA. The CDR3 consists of 17 residues. In DNA form, the CDR3 reads TGTGCCAGCAGTCCTGGACTAGCGGGGGCCGATGGGAAGACCCAGTACTTC. This encodes CASSPGLAGADGKTQYF.

This clone was counted a few times. The sample carries other DNA sequences with the same CDR3. The chain employs TRBV5-1 and TRBJ2-7; D is undetermined. This CDR3 comprises 16 residues. V gave up 0 bases and J gave up 0 bases, with 13 bases separating them. CDR1 is SGHRS and CDR2 is YFSETQ in the germline V gene. CDR3 nucleotide sequence: TGCGCCAGCAGCTTGGCCGGGCAGCCGAGCTCCTACGAGCAGTACTTC. This translates into CASSLAGQPSSYEQYF.

This clone was detected only a few times. This chain joins TRBV7-9 and TRBJ1-2, with D tentatively TRBD1 (5 bases). V was shortened by 3 bases and J by 6 bases, with 8 bases between the two germline ends. Germline V gene sequence: CDR1 SEHNR, CDR2 FQNEAQ (reference sequence). The CDR3 totals 12 residues. The CDR3 protein is CASSLSGHGYTF. Here the CDR3 DNA reads TGTGCCAGCAGCTTGTCGGGGCATGGCTACACCTTC.

This clone occurred a few times. This may come from a read error, since a much larger clone is one base off. The chain combines TRBV11-2 with TRBJ2-2; D might be TRBD1 (7 bases). The CDR3 contains 14 residues. V gave up 2 bases and J gave up 4 bases, with 8 bases separating them. Germline CDR1 is SGHAT and CDR2 is FQNNGV. The CDR3 DNA follows: TGTGCCAGCAGCTTACAGGGGGGCACCGGGGAGCTGTTTTTT. Its translation: CASSLQGGTGELFF.

V is TRBV6-5 and J is TRBJ1-3; D is possibly TRBD1 (5 bases). CDR3 size: 15 residues. Trimming removed 6 bases from V and 3 bases from J, with 15 bases in between. The germline gives CDR1 MNHEY, CDR2 SVGAGI. CDR3 sequence: CASRPPGGDGNTIYF. CDR3 DNA: TGTGCCAGCAGACCCCCTGGGGGGGATGGAAACACCATATATTTT.

The chain combines TRBV5-6 with TRBJ1-4; D call uncertain. Between the trimmed V and J ends, which lost 1 base and 3 bases, there was a span of 4 bases. CDR1 and CDR2 (germline): SGHDT, YYEEEE. This CDR3 is 13 amino acids long. As DNA, the CDR3 is TGTGCCAGCAGCTTGACTCCTAATGAAAAACTGTTTTTT. It codes for CASSLTPNEKLFF. The full variable domain, completed using reference TRBV5-6 and TRBJ1-4, is DAGVTQSPTHLIKTRGQQVTLRCSPKSGHDTVSWYQQALGQGPQFIFQYYEEEERQRGNFPDRFSGHQFPNYSSELNVNALLLGDSALYLCASSLTPNEKLFFGSGTQLSVL.

This clone was seen a few times. The chain combines TRBV29-1 with TRBJ2-3, with D unresolved. V gave up 1 base and J gave up 0 bases, with 8 bases separating them. Germline V gene sequence: CDR1 SQVTM, CDR2 ANQGSEA. The CDR3 is 14 residues long. This CDR3 is CSVEGLPSTDTQYF. The DNA for the CDR3 is TGCAGCGTTGAAGGACTCCCTAGCACAGATACGCAGTATTTT.

This clone was counted between two and nine times. The CDR3 reads CAISESGTGHSGANVLTF. The CDR3 DNA follows: TGTGCCATCAGTGAGTCGGGGACAGGCCACTCTGGGGCCAACGTCCTGACTTTC. The rearrangement joins TRBV10-3 to TRBJ2-6; 8 positions agree with TRBD1. In germline, CDR1 is ENHRY, CDR2 SYGVKD. The CDR3 has 18 amino acids. Germline trimming cut 0 bases from V and 0 bases from J; bases unmatched to any gene: 4.